This entry lists 7 T cell receptor beta chains sequenced from one sample in a study of blood T cells in healthy people across ages. Then a second PCR, running roughly 7 to 11 cycles, was carried out with a sample-barcoded 5' primer and a J-beta primer mix. TCRdb reprocessed the 5' RACE reads via MiXCR and lists one record per CDR3 protein. Among 1.8 million or so distinct CDR3 sequences listed, roughly two fifths were seen once. Material for sequencing was blood. The source of these receptors is a human donor in good health.

In this sample, this clonotype turned up a few times. J is TRBJ2-5 and V is TRBV20-1; 8 nucleotides agree with TRBD1. Germline assignment: CDR1 DFQATT and CDR2 SNEGSKA (reference sequence). Trimming cost V 3 bases and J 2 bases; bases outside gene matches: 5. The CDR3 covers 14 residues. CDR3 residues: CSARAGTGQETQYF. The CDR3 DNA reads as TGCAGTGCTAGGGCTGGGACAGGACAAGAGACCCAGTACTTC.

This clonotype showed up just a few times. V gene TRBV7-9 combines with J gene TRBJ1-2; maybe TRBD1 (6 bases). Trimming took off 2 bases at V and 7 bases at J, with 20 bases between the two ends. Germline CDR1 is SEHNR and CDR2 is FQNEAQ (reference sequence). This CDR3 is built from 16 residues. The CDR3 DNA reads TGTGCCAGCAGCTTATCGAGTTCGGGGGCCTGGGCTGGCTACACCTTC. Translation gives CASSLSSSGAWAGYTF.

The genes are TRBV20-1 and TRBJ1-2; 7 bases match TRBD1. The J segment lost 2 bases and the V segment lost 3 bases, leaving 15 bases of the junction unmatched. The germline CDR1 and CDR2 sequences are DFQATT and SNEGSKA (reference sequence). The CDR3 length is 17 residues. The DNA for the CDR3 is TGCAGTGCTAGCCGTCTCCGGGACAGCAAAAGGAACTATGGCTACACCTTC. This translates into CSASRLRDSKRNYGYTF.

The J gene is TRBJ2-1, the V gene TRBV7-3; the D gene is possibly TRBD1 (6 bases). This CDR3 contains 16 residues. Germline-derived CDR1 and CDR2 are SGHTA and FQGTGA. V shed 7 bases and J shed 5 bases, with 21 bases lying between them. For the CDR3, the DNA is TGTGCCAGCAACTTCGGGGCGGCAGGGGAAAACAATGAGCAGTTCTTC. Encoded protein: CASNFGAAGENNEQFF.

The chain joins TRBV4-3 to TRBJ2-5; 7 bases match TRBD2. Germline assignment: CDR1 LGHNA and CDR2 YSLEER. J was trimmed by 4 bases and V by 1 base; bases with no gene match: 9. The CDR3 loop spans 16 amino acids. Written as DNA, the CDR3 is TGCGCCAGCAGCCAAGGGGAGGGGATCGAGGGAGAGACCCAGTACTTC. It yields the protein CASSQGEGIEGETQYF.

The sample holds a few counts of this clonotype. The chain carries TRBV27 and TRBJ2-7, with D possibly being TRBD2 (5 bases). Looked up from germline, CDR1 is MNHEY and CDR2 is SMNVEV (reference sequence). V was trimmed by 3 bases and J by 4 bases, leaving 13 bases between them. There are 14 residues in the CDR3. The CDR3 protein is CASSFSRTDYEQYF. In DNA form, the CDR3 reads TGTGCCAGCAGTTTTTCTCGGACTGATTACGAGCAGTACTTC.

V gene TRBV2 combines with J gene TRBJ2-4; tentative D call: TRBD1 (6 bases). With 6 bases removed from V and 2 bases from J, the gap between germline ends came to 11 bases. Germline V gene data show CDR1 as SNHLY and CDR2 as FYNNEI. The length of the CDR3 is 14 residues. CDR3 DNA: TGTGCCAGCAGGCTCAGGGGCCCCAAAAACATTCAGTACTTC. Translation: CASRLRGPKNIQYF.